This passage covers 20 T cell receptor beta chains from one sample sequenced in a study of OX40 agonist ivuxolimab in advanced cancers. Assay used: immunoSEQ multiplex PCR; TCRdb lists only in-frame clones, some missing. The sample has 15,000 or so clones; about 89% are singletons. This material consisted of CD4+ or CD8+ T cells sorted from blood, taken in a trial of the OX40 agonist ivuxolimab. The source of these receptors is an adult with an advanced solid tumor such as melanoma, head and neck, liver or kidney cancer.

This clone is a singleton in its sample. J is TRBJ2-7 and V is TRBV7-9; 9 positions agree with TRBD2. This CDR3 has 15 residues. Losses at the gene ends were 5 bases for V and 3 bases for J; bases not matched to a gene: 8. The V gene's germline CDR1 is SEHNR and CDR2 FQNEAQ (reference sequence). CDR3 sequence reads: CASSRLAEGDYEQYF. CDR3 DNA: TGTGCCAGCAGCCGACTAGCGGAGGGGGACTACGAGCAGTACTTC.

This clone was detected only a few times. The rearrangement joins TRBV30 to TRBJ1-1; unclear D gene. CDR1 and CDR2 from the germline V gene are GTSNPN and SVGIG (reference sequence). V lost 0 bases and J lost 5, with 10 bases in between. The CDR3 loop spans 13 amino acids. CDR3 DNA: TGTGCCTGGAGTGTGTTGGGTGGAACTGAAGCTTTCTTT. This translates into CAWSVLGGTEAFF. The complete variable domain, with remaining parts taken from reference TRBV30 and TRBJ1-1, reads SQTIHQWPATLVQPVGSPLSLECTVEGTSNPNLYWYRQAAGRGLQLLFYSVGIGQISSEVPQNLSASRPQDRQFILSSKKLLLSDSGFYLCAWSVLGGTEAFFGQGTRLTVV.

This chain joins TRBV5-7 and TRBJ2-7; D possibly corresponds to TRBD2 (7 bases). TRBV5-7 is an ORF; its function is uncertain. V lost 2 bases to trimming and J lost 2 bases, with 14 bases between them. This CDR3 spans 15 amino acids. The DNA for the CDR3 is TGTGCCAGCAGCTTACGGGGGGCCAGGGCCTACGAGCAGTACTTC. Its translation: CASSLRGARAYEQYF.

The chain combines TRBV4-1 with TRBJ2-1; 11 nucleotides line up with TRBD2. Looked up from germline, CDR1 is MGHRA and CDR2 is YSYEKL. This CDR3 region has 15 residues. The trim removed 1 base at V and 6 bases at J, leaving 2 bases unmatched. Here the CDR3 DNA reads TGCGCCAGCAGCCAAGTTACTAGCGGGAGCAATGAGCAGTTCTTC. It codes for CASSQVTSGSNEQFF.

This rearrangement joins TRBV7-3 to TRBJ2-3; D remains unclear. The CDR3 contains 13 residues. Per the germline V gene, CDR1 is SGHTA and CDR2 is FQGTGA. The V gene lost 0 bases and the J gene lost 1 base, with 2 bases spanning the gap. DNA for the CDR3: TGTGCCAGCAGCTTAACGGGCACAGATACGCAGTATTTT. Encoded protein: CASSLTGTDTQYF.

This chain uses TRBV9 with TRBJ2-2; 7 bases fit TRBD1. V shed 4 bases, J shed 5 bases, and the junction held 8 bases outside the gene matches. Germline assignment: CDR1 SGDLS and CDR2 YYNGEE. This CDR3 is built from 15 residues. The CDR3 spells CASSLLTGMTGELFF. For the CDR3, the DNA is TGTGCCAGCAGCTTACTGACAGGGATGACCGGGGAGCTGTTTTTT.

The count of this clone is one. This chain uses TRBV5-8 with TRBJ2-3; 7 bases fit TRBD1. Germline lookup yields CDR1 SGHTS and CDR2 YDEGEE. CDR3 length: 16 residues. V was clipped by 0 bases and J by 1 base; unmatched bases: 5. CDR3 in amino acids: CASSLEDRVGTDTQYF. DNA of the CDR3: TGTGCCAGCAGCTTGGAAGACAGGGTAGGCACAGATACGCAGTATTTT.

The genes are TRBV27 and TRBJ1-4; 9 bases agree with TRBD1. Germline V lookup: CDR1 MNHEY, CDR2 SMNVEV (reference sequence). After removal of 6 bases from V and 7 bases from J, the junction contained 9 bases not matched to a gene. This CDR3 comprises 15 residues. The CDR3 protein is CASSQQGAAGEKLFF. CDR3 sequence (DNA): TGTGCCAGCAGCCAACAGGGGGCGGCGGGTGAAAAACTGTTTTTT.

This chain links TRBV7-9 with TRBJ1-5; D not resolved. V lost 1 base, J lost 4 bases, and 5 bases lay in between. CDR3 size: 13 residues. Germline V lookup: CDR1 SEHNR, CDR2 FQNEAQ (reference sequence). The CDR3 DNA reads as TGTGCCAGCAGCTTAGACTCGAATCAGCCCCAGCATTTT. Amino acid sequence: CASSLDSNQPQHF. The whole variable domain, filled in from reference TRBV7-9 and TRBJ1-5, reads DTGVSQNPRHKITKRGQNVTFRCDPISEHNRLYWYRQTLGQGPEFLTYFQNEAQLEKSRLLSDRFSAERPKGSFSTLEIQRTEQGDSAMYLCASSLDSNQPQHFGDGTRLSIL.

The CDR3 loop is CASSLRTSEETQYF. CDR3 bases: TGTGCCAGCAGCTTAAGGACTAGCGAGGAGACCCAGTACTTC. The chain employs TRBV7-9 and TRBJ2-5; TRBD2 matches 9 bases. The CDR3 consists of 14 residues. Germline-derived CDR1 and CDR2 are SEHNR and FQNEAQ (reference sequence). V trimming: 2 bases; J trimming: 5 bases; junction bases outside the gene matches: 3.

This rearrangement joins TRBV29-1 to TRBJ1-2, with TRBD1 matching over 9 bases. There are 13 residues in the CDR3. Losses at the gene ends were 7 bases for V and 6 bases for J; bases not matched to a gene: 9. Germline V gives CDR1 SQVTM, CDR2 ANQGSEA. DNA for the CDR3: TGCAGCGCCACAACAGGGGGCCCAAATGGCTACACCTTC. Protein: CSATTGGPNGYTF.

This clone was detected only once. CDR3 amino acids: CASSLFSLAGDTQYF. The CDR3 bases are TGTGCCAGCAGTTTATTCTCACTAGCGGGGGATACGCAGTATTTT. This chain links TRBV27 with TRBJ2-3, with TRBD2 matching 10 bases. The CDR3 sequence is 15 residues long. Trimming removed 1 base from V and 6 bases from J; junction bases left unmatched: 4. Germline assignment: CDR1 MNHEY and CDR2 SMNVEV (reference sequence).

The CDR3 sequence is CASSEGLFPYNEQFF. The CDR3 DNA sequence: TGTGCCAGCAGTGAAGGACTATTTCCCTACAATGAGCAGTTCTTC. The rearrangement uses TRBV2 and TRBJ2-1, with D maybe TRBD2 (5 bases). V lost 1 base and J lost 2, with 9 bases in between. CDR3 length: 15 amino acids. Germline assignment: CDR1 SNHLY and CDR2 FYNNEI.

The count of this clone is one. The chain joins TRBV7-9 to TRBJ2-5, with 8 bases lining up with TRBD2. CDR3 length: 15 residues. Germline loops: CDR1 SEHNR, CDR2 FQNEAQ (reference sequence). V trimming: 5 bases; J trimming: 4 bases; junction bases outside the gene matches: 9. This CDR3 reads CASSPPRGRLETQYF. CDR3 DNA: TGTGCCAGCAGCCCCCCTCGCGGGAGGTTAGAGACCCAGTACTTC.

The J gene is TRBJ1-4, the V gene TRBV7-8; no clear D. CDR3 length equals 15 residues. The germline V and J ends were trimmed by 6 bases and 0 bases, with 11 bases remaining between them. Germline lookup yields CDR1 SGHVS and CDR2 FQNEAQ. In nucleotides, the CDR3 is TGTGCCAGCAGGAAAGACATAGCAACTAATGAAAAACTGTTTTTT. The encoded protein is CASRKDIATNEKLFF.

The V gene is TRBV4-1, the J gene TRBJ2-1; D could derive from TRBD1 or TRBD2 (5 bases each). Germline CDR1 MGHRA, CDR2 YSYEKL. Trimming shortened V by 4 bases and J by 0 bases, and 16 bases separated the two germline ends. CDR3 length: 17 amino acids. CDR3 nucleotides: TGCGCCAGCAGCCGGGGGTGGGGGAAAAGCTCCTACAATGAGCAGTTCTTC. The encoded protein is CASSRGWGKSSYNEQFF.

The chain joins TRBV4-3 to TRBJ2-1, with unresolved D. CDR1 is LGHNA, CDR2 YSLEER, per germline. The V end was cut by 0 bases, the J end by 8 bases, with 8 bases between. This CDR3 contains 13 residues. The CDR3 region has the DNA TGCGCCAGCAGCCAAGATGGGTATGATGAGCAGTTCTTC. It specifies CASSQDGYDEQFF.

The J gene is TRBJ2-2, the V gene TRBV4-3; 8 positions agree with TRBD1. The V and J ends lost 0 bases and 7 bases, in that order; junction bases with no gene match: 7. CDR1 LGHNA and CDR2 YSLEER come from the germline V gene. This CDR3 comprises 16 residues. CDR3 coding DNA: TGCGCCAGCAGCCAAGAGACAGGGGAGTGGGGCGGGGAGCTGTTTTTT. It yields the protein CASSQETGEWGGELFF.

The chain employs TRBV7-9 and TRBJ1-4, with TRBD1 as a possible D gene (6 bases). This CDR3 has 14 residues. The V gene lost 4 bases and the J gene lost 7 bases, with 13 bases spanning the gap. Germline V gives CDR1 SEHNR, CDR2 FQNEAQ (reference sequence). CDR3 DNA sequence: TGTGCCAGCAGCTCGGAACCCAGGGGTGAAAAACTGTTTTTT. Residues: CASSSEPRGEKLFF.

The V gene is TRBV19, the J gene TRBJ1-2, with 11 nucleotides matching TRBD1. Germline lookup yields CDR1 LNHDA and CDR2 SQIVND (reference sequence). V shed 9 bases and J 6 bases; nucleotides not matched to a gene: 3. The CDR3 runs to 12 residues. DNA for the CDR3: TGTGCCAGCGGACAGGGGGCAAATGGCTACACCTTC. Translating it yields CASGQGANGYTF.